This T cell receptor (beta chain) was obtained from a study of identical twins' blood T cells. This clonotype turned up a few times. No antigen is known for it. Regarding the study as a whole: Shared environment remains a possible cause of twin similarity.

The V gene lost 2 bases and the J gene lost 4 bases, with 14 bases spanning the gap. In germline, CDR1 is LGHDT, CDR2 YNNKEL (reference sequence). The CDR3 is made up of 15 amino acids. Each TCR cDNA library carried sample-specific barcodes on both ends. From the 5' RACE reads, TCRdb called clonotypes with MiXCR, one entry per CDR3 protein. The profile shows roughly 340,000 distinct CDR3 sequences, around 30% of them singletons. This sequence joins TRBV3-1 and TRBJ1-1; D possibly corresponds to TRBD1 (6 bases). Sequencing input: PBMCs. This receptor was taken from a woman aged 18 to 55 in good health. CDR3 nucleotides: TGTGCCAGCAGCCAAAGGTGGAGGGGGGGCACTGAAGCTTTCTTT. As protein: CASSQRWRGGTEAFF.